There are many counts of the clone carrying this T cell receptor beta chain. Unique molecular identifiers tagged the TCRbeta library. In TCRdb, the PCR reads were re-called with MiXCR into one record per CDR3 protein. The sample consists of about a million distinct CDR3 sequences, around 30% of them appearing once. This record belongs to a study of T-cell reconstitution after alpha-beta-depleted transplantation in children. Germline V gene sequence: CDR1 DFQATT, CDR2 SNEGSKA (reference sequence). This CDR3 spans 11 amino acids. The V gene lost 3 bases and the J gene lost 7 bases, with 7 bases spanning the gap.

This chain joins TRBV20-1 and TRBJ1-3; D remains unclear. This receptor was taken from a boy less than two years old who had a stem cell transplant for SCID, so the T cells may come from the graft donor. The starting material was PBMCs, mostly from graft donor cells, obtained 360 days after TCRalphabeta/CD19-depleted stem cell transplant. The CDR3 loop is CSARIGNTIYF. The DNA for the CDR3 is TGCAGTGCTAGGATCGGGAACACCATATATTTT.